This T cell receptor beta chain is from a study of regulatory T cells in long-lasting Graves disease. Arm-PCR of CDR3 regions and iRepertoire HTBI primers were the basis on which TCR beta libraries were built. Each CDR3 protein is one row after TCRdb ran MiXCR on the multiplex PCR reads. Among some 250,000 distinct CDR3 sequences listed, under 20% were seen once. This clonotype occurred many times. Time point of the sample: newly diagnosed GD, antithyroid drugs for less than 3 months. From PBMCs, RNA was extracted and then used to make the TCR library. Approximately 8.2-milliliter peripheral blood samples went into EDTA tubes. V was pared by 2 bases and J by 6 bases, with 4 bases of the junction left unmatched. The germline V gene has CDR1 DFQATT and CDR2 SNEGSKA (reference sequence). This CDR3 has 14 amino acids. These same records also appear under a second study, on T cells in Graves' hyperthyroidism and ophthalmopathy.

The chain carries TRBV20-1 and TRBJ1-4; 9 bases match TRBD1. The clonotype comes from a woman in her twenties or thirties with Graves disease. The specimen was peripheral blood mononuclear cells (PBMCs), collected at new diagnosis, from a patient treated with antithyroid drugs. CDR3 sequence (DNA): TGCAGTGCTAGATCGGGGGACAGGGATGAAAAACTGTTTTTT. Its translation is CSARSGDRDEKLFF.